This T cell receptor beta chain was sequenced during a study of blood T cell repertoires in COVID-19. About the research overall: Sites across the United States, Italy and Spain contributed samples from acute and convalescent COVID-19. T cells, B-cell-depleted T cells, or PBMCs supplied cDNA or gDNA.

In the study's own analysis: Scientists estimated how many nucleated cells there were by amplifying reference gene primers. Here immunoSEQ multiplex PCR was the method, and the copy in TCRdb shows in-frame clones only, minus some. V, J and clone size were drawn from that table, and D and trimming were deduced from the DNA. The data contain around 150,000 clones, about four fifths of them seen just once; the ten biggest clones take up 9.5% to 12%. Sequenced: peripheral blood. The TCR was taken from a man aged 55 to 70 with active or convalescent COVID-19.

The CDR3 nucleotides are TGTGCCAGCACTCCCTCGGTAAATTCACCCCTCCACTTT. Protein sequence: CASTPSVNSPLHF. The chain joins TRBV6-6 to TRBJ1-6; D gene unclear. The germline V gene encodes CDR1 MNHNY and CDR2 SVGAGI (reference sequence). CDR3 length: 13 residues. The V end lost 7 bases, the J end lost 7 bases, and 11 bases lay between the germline ends.